Listed below are T cell receptor beta chains from one sample, sequenced in a study of cytomegalovirus exposure and HLA in healthy donors. Sequenced by immunoSEQ multiplex PCR; TCRdb stores in-frame clones only, minus some. The table includes some 190,000 clones, 65% to 85% detected once. Sequences were obtained from PBMCs. Every receptor here comes from a female donor in good health and CMV-seronegative. Both conserved end residues are part of each CDR3. The order of the fields is V gene, D gene, J gene, clone size, CDR3 protein, CDR3 DNA. The D gene is left open where the match is weak. A row's size may be missing; if present it is once, few, many or a size class.

v_gene: TRBV7-9; d_gene: TRBD1; j_gene: TRBJ1-1; abundance: -; CDR3aa: CASSLGTGDLEAFF; CDR3nt: TGTGCCAGCAGCTTAGGGACAGGAGACTTAGAAGCTTTCTTT
v_gene: TRBV11-2; d_gene: TRBD2; j_gene: TRBJ2-2; abundance: few; CDR3aa: CATGTSGTRTWPGELFF; CDR3nt: TGTGCCACCGGGACTAGCGGGACCCGAACGTGGCCCGGGGAGCTGTTTTTT
v_gene: TRBV27; d_gene: -; j_gene: TRBJ2-5; abundance: -; CDR3aa: CASSLFRGWEQYF; CDR3nt: TGTGCCAGCAGTTTATTCCGGGGTTGGGAGCAGTACTTC
v_gene: TRBV27; d_gene: -; j_gene: TRBJ1-6; abundance: -; CDR3aa: CASRGGVSSYNSPLHF; CDR3nt: TGTGCCAGCAGGGGTGGAGTCAGCTCCTATAATTCACCCCTCCACTTT
v_gene: TRBV5-1; d_gene: TRBD2; j_gene: TRBJ2-1; abundance: -; CDR3aa: CASVRLAGYNEQFF; CDR3nt: TGCGCCAGCGTTCGACTAGCGGGATACAATGAGCAGTTCTTC
v_gene: TRBV2; d_gene: -; j_gene: TRBJ2-6; abundance: -; CDR3aa: CASSGTRAGANVLTF; CDR3nt: TGTGCCAGCAGTGGTACGAGAGCTGGGGCCAACGTCCTGACTTTC
v_gene: TRBV20-1; d_gene: -; j_gene: TRBJ2-1; abundance: -; CDR3aa: CSAQGNGQFF; CDR3nt: TGCAGTGCCCAGGGAAATGGACAGTTCTTC
v_gene: TRBV15; d_gene: TRBD1; j_gene: TRBJ2-7; abundance: -; CDR3aa: CATSGTGVYEQYF; CDR3nt: TGTGCCACCAGCGGGACAGGGGTTTACGAGCAGTACTTC
v_gene: TRBV6-1; d_gene: TRBD1; j_gene: TRBJ1-1; abundance: -; CDR3aa: CASSGTGRNTEAFF; CDR3nt: TGTGCCAGCAGTGGGACAGGAAGAAACACTGAAGCTTTCTTT
v_gene: TRBV7-9; d_gene: TRBD1; j_gene: TRBJ1-5; abundance: -; CDR3aa: CASSTRWTGDASNQPQHF; CDR3nt: TGTGCCAGCAGCACCCGATGGACAGGGGACGCGAGCAATCAGCCCCAGCATTTT
v_gene: TRBV28; d_gene: -; j_gene: TRBJ2-5; abundance: -; CDR3aa: CASSFGGPQETQYF; CDR3nt: TGTGCCAGCAGTTTTGGGGGCCCCCAAGAGACCCAGTACTTC
v_gene: TRBV27; d_gene: TRBD1; j_gene: TRBJ2-7; abundance: -; CDR3aa: CASGTGPGSSYEQYF; CDR3nt: TGTGCCAGCGGGACAGGGCCGGGGAGCTCCTACGAGCAGTACTTC
v_gene: TRBV5-4; d_gene: TRBD1; j_gene: TRBJ2-7; abundance: -; CDR3aa: CASSSPPGQSYEQYF; CDR3nt: TGTGCCAGCAGCTCGCCCCCGGGACAGAGCTACGAGCAGTACTTC
v_gene: TRBV7-9; d_gene: -; j_gene: TRBJ2-7; abundance: -; CDR3aa: CASSLMAVAYEQYF; CDR3nt: TGTGCCAGCAGCTTAATGGCAGTGGCCTACGAGCAGTACTTC
v_gene: TRBV15; d_gene: -; j_gene: TRBJ2-3; abundance: -; CDR3aa: CATSRDRGDTQYF; CDR3nt: TGTGCCACCAGCAGAGATAGAGGAGATACGCAGTATTTT
v_gene: TRBV11-3; d_gene: TRBD1; j_gene: TRBJ2-7; abundance: -; CDR3aa: CASSLHGTGSVEQYF; CDR3nt: TGTGCCAGCAGCCTCCACGGGACAGGGAGTGTCGAGCAGTACTTC
v_gene: TRBV2; d_gene: TRBD1; j_gene: TRBJ2-2; abundance: -; CDR3aa: CASRPGTGTNTGELFF; CDR3nt: TGTGCCAGCAGGCCCGGGACAGGGACTAACACCGGGGAGCTGTTTTTT
v_gene: TRBV10-2; d_gene: TRBD1; j_gene: TRBJ1-5; abundance: -; CDR3aa: CASSESTRDSQPQHF; CDR3nt: TGCGCCAGCAGTGAGTCGACTCGGGACAGTCAGCCCCAGCATTTT
v_gene: TRBV4-2; d_gene: -; j_gene: TRBJ2-1; abundance: -; CDR3aa: CASSRGAEGYNEQFF; CDR3nt: TGTGCCAGCAGCCGGGGAGCGGAGGGGTACAATGAGCAGTTCTTC
v_gene: TRBV27; d_gene: TRBD2; j_gene: TRBJ2-2; abundance: -; CDR3aa: CASSLWTSGFTGELFF; CDR3nt: TGTGCCAGCAGTTTATGGACTAGCGGGTTCACCGGGGAGCTGTTTTTT
v_gene: TRBV19; d_gene: -; j_gene: TRBJ2-7; abundance: -; CDR3aa: CASTRDLFSGQYF; CDR3nt: TGTGCCAGTACTAGGGACTTATTCTCCGGGCAGTACTTC
v_gene: TRBV27; d_gene: -; j_gene: TRBJ2-6; abundance: few; CDR3aa: CASSSLGLTLGANVLTF; CDR3nt: TGTGCCAGCAGTTCCCTCGGACTCACCCTCGGGGCCAACGTCCTGACTTTC
v_gene: TRBV4-3; d_gene: TRBD1; j_gene: TRBJ1-4; abundance: -; CDR3aa: CASTQAAGQDNEKLFF; CDR3nt: TGCGCCAGCACCCAAGCCGCAGGACAGGATAATGAAAAACTGTTTTTT